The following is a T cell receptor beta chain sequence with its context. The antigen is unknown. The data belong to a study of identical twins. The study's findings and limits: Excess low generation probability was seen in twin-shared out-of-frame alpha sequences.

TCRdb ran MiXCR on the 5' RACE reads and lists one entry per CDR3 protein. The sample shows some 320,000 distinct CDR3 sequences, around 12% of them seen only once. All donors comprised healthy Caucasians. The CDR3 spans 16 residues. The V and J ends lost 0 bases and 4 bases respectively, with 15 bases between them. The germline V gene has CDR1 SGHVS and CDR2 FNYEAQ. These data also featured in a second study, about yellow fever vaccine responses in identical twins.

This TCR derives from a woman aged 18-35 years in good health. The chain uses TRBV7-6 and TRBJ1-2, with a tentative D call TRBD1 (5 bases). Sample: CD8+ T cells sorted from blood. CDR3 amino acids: CASSLAFEGSPYGYTF. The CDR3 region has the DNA TGTGCCAGCAGCTTAGCATTCGAGGGGTCTCCCTATGGCTACACCTTC.